A single T cell receptor (beta chain) is shown here with its context. What it binds is unknown. Treatment denoted: oral pan-JAK inhibitor, 5-10 mg twice daily. Germline CDR1 MNHNY, CDR2 SVGAGI (reference sequence). V dropped 2 bases and J dropped 2 bases, with 6 bases sitting between them. This CDR3 comprises 13 residues. The data are from a study of CD8+ T cells in alopecia areata. About the research overall: Tofacitinib exposure lasted 6 to 18 months, followed by 6 months off drug. Affected scalp percentage gauged treated patients' severity. Broader study findings: Scalp lesions, especially in alopecia totalis/universalis, had higher clonality than normal scalp.

Sequencing used cDNA as its template, made by extracting RNA and reverse transcribing it. Clones were sequenced by immunoSEQ multiplex PCR, and TCRdb holds only the in-frame ones, with some missing. The sample lists more than 110,000 clones, 54% occurring once. The receptor comes from a human donor with alopecia areata. The sequencing used CD8+ T cells sorted from blood, collected at week 4, from a patient treated with tofacitinib. The chain joins TRBV6-6 to TRBJ2-5; no clear D. The CDR3 is CASSYGSQETQYF. CDR3 in DNA: TGTGCCAGCAGTTACGGATCTCAAGAGACCCAGTACTTC.